These T cell receptor beta chains were read from a single sample in a study of molecular identifiers for immune sequencing clone quantification. TCRdb independently ran MiXCR on the PCR reads; one entry per CDR3 protein. This table has about 10,000 distinct CDR3 sequences, more than 15% appearing once. The sample was naive CD8+ T cells from blood, with Jurkat cell RNA spiked in. These receptors all stem from a human donor in good health. Some libraries in this study had Jurkat cell RNA spiked in. Each CDR3 is given with its conserved first and last residue. The D gene is left open where the match is weak.

TRBV12-3/TRBV12-4,TRBJ2-7,NA,CASSFFSTRLPLGEQYF
TRBV7-9,TRBJ2-7,NA,CASSFAGTSYEQYF
TRBV7-8,TRBJ1-4,NA,CASSLAPGSGSGTNEKLFF
TRBV5-3,TRBJ2-3,NA,CASSLEQDTQYF
TRBV4-2,TRBJ1-1,NA,CASSQEMPLKWEAFF
TRBV7-8,TRBJ2-7,NA,CASSLAMVGTYYEQYF
TRBV7-9,TRBJ2-4,TRBD1,CASSTDREAKNIQYF
TRBV7-2,TRBJ2-2,TRBD2,CASSLDPRGLAGYTGELFF
TRBV11-2,TRBJ2-1,TRBD2,CASSSWTSGSYNEQLF
TRBV20-1,TRBJ2-3,TRBD1,CSARDVTGARITDTQYF
TRBV20-1,TRBJ2-3,NA,CSATYSTDTQYF
TRBV12-3/TRBV12-4,TRBJ2-1,TRBD2,CASSNTRAGGGNEQFF
TRBV4-3,TRBJ2-7,TRBD2,CASSQDLPGTITYEQYF
TRBV24-1,TRBJ2-1,TRBD2,CATRGSGLAGTSLTHNEQFF
TRBV25-1,TRBJ1-5,NA,CASSDSPLGDQPQHF
TRBV7-2,TRBJ2-7,TRBD2,CASSLGLAGSYEQYF
TRBV28,TRBJ2-7,TRBD2,CASSSTSGRSYEQYF
TRBV10-3,TRBJ2-7,TRBD2,CASTLSGSGYEQYF